This TCR beta chain was documented in a study of blood T cell repertoires in COVID-19. The table came from immunoSEQ multiplex PCR; TCRdb's copy has only in-frame clones and leaves some out. The sample includes 29,000 or so clones, 89% of them seen just once. Germline CDR1 is SGHDN and CDR2 is FVKESK. CDR3 length: 14 amino acids. With 6 bases clipped from V and 8 bases from J, the junction kept 10 bases outside the gene matches. The sample consisted of peripheral blood. The chain couples TRBV14 to TRBJ2-1, with 7 bases fitting TRBD1. This receptor was taken from a human donor in a cohort sampled during active COVID-19. CDR3 DNA: TGTGCCAGCAGTCGACAGGGTTTTCTGGATGAGCAGTTCTTC. Translating it yields CASSRQGFLDEQFF.